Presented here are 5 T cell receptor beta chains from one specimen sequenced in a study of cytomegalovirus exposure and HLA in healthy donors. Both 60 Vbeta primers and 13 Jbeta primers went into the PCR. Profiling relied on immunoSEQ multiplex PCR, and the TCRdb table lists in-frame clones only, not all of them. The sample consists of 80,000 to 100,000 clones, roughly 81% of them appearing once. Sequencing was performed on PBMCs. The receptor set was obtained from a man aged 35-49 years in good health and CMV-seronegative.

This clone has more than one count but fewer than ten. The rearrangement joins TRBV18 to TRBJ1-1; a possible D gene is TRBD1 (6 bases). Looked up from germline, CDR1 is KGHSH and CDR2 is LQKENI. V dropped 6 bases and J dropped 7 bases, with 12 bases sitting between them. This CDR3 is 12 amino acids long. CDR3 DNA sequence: TGTGCCAGCTCCCCAACAGGGAGTGAAGCTTTCTTT. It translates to CASSPTGSEAFF.

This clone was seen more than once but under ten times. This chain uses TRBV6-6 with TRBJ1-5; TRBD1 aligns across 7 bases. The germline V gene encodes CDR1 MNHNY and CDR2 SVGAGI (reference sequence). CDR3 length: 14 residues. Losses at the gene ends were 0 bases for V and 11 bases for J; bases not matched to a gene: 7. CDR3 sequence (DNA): TGTGCCAGCAGTTACTCCCAGGGGGTATGGTCCCAGCATTTT. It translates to CASSYSQGVWSQHF.

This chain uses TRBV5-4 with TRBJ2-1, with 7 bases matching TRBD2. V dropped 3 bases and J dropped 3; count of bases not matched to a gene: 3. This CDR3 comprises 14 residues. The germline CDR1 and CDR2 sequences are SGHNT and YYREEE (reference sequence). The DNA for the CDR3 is TGTGCCAGCAGCTCGCGGGGGAGCTACAATGAGCAGTTCTTC. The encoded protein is CASSSRGSYNEQFF.

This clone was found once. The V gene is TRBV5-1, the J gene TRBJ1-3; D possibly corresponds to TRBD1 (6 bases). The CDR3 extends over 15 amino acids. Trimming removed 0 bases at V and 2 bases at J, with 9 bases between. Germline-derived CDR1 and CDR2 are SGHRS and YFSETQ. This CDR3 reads CASSLEPGAGNTIYF. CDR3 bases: TGCGCCAGCAGCTTGGAGCCAGGGGCTGGAAACACCATATATTTT. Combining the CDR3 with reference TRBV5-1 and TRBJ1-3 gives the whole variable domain KAGVTQTPRYLIKTRGQQVTLSCSPISGHRSVSWYQQTPGQGLQFLFEYFSETQRNKGNFPGRFSGRQFSNSRSEMNVSTLELGDSALYLCASSLEPGAGNTIYFGEGSWLTVV.

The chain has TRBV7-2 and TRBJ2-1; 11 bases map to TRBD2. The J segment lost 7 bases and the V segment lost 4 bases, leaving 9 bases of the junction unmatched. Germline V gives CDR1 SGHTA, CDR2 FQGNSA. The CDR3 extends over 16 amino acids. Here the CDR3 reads CASSSSSGGALNEQFF. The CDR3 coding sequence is TGTGCCAGCAGCTCGAGTAGCGGGGGGGCCCTAAATGAGCAGTTCTTC.